These 9 T cell receptor beta chains originate from one sample sequenced in a study of OX40 agonist ivuxolimab in advanced cancers. TCRdb's copy holds only in-frame clones and misses some; the assay was immunoSEQ multiplex PCR. This repertoire shows roughly 79,000 clones, around 90% found once; its top ten account for around 1.7%. The sample in question was CD4+ or CD8+ T cells sorted from blood, obtained in a trial of the OX40 agonist ivuxolimab. The receptors were gathered from an adult with an advanced solid tumor such as melanoma, head and neck, liver or kidney cancer.

This clone has more than one count but fewer than ten. The V and J genes are TRBV7-8 and TRBJ1-6; possibly TRBD1 for D (5 bases). This CDR3 is 16 amino acids long. V was trimmed by 5 bases and J by 6 bases, leaving 17 bases between them. Per germline, CDR1 SGHVS and CDR2 FQNEAQ. The CDR3 sequence is CASSPRGPGSNSPLHF. As DNA, the CDR3 is TGTGCCAGCAGCCCGAGGGGCCCAGGTTCTAATTCACCCCTCCACTTT.

The chain uses TRBV9 and TRBJ1-4; 8 bases map to TRBD1. Germline values: CDR1 SGDLS, CDR2 YYNGEE. The CDR3 covers 16 residues. V lost 2 bases and J lost 7; bases outside the gene matches: 10. The CDR3: CASSVGQGASAEKLFF. The CDR3 region has the DNA TGTGCCAGCAGCGTCGGGCAGGGGGCGTCAGCTGAAAAACTGTTTTTT.

The genes are TRBV7-9 and TRBJ2-2; D is unclear. This CDR3 comprises 14 residues. The germline gives CDR1 SEHNR, CDR2 FQNEAQ (reference sequence). The V end lost 4 bases, the J end lost 9 bases, and 15 bases lay between the germline ends. CDR3 DNA sequence: TGTGCCAGCAGCTCCCCTGCAGGTGTGAGGGAGCTGTTTTTT. As protein: CASSSPAGVRELFF.

This clone was recorded once. The CDR3 sequence: CASLRSGGYNEQFF. The CDR3 DNA sequence: TGTGCCAGCCTACGAAGCGGGGGGTACAATGAGCAGTTCTTC. This chain connects TRBV28 to TRBJ2-1; 9 bases line up with TRBD2. This CDR3 has 14 residues. Germline V CDR1 and CDR2: MDHEN, SYDVKM. The ends lost 8 bases at V and 4 bases at J; junction bases unmatched: 6.

This clone occurred once. The chain is built from TRBV7-8 and TRBJ2-3; D assignment may be TRBD1 or TRBD2 (5 bases each). V lost 4 bases to trimming and J lost 2 bases, with 16 bases between them. The CDR3 extends over 16 amino acids. From germline, CDR1 is SGHVS and CDR2 FQNEAQ. The CDR3 DNA sequence: TGTGCCAGCAGCTCAGGAACGGGACCGTCCACAGATACGCAGTATTTT. It codes for CASSSGTGPSTDTQYF.

Concerning this clone itself: The sample carries other DNA sequences with the same CDR3. This chain connects TRBV28 to TRBJ2-7; D not certain. Trimming left V 5 bases short and J 3 bases short, with 5 bases between. Per the germline V gene, CDR1 is MDHEN and CDR2 is SYDVKM. The CDR3 runs 11 residues. CDR3 sequence reads: CASSLNYEQYF. CDR3 nucleotides: TGTGCCAGCAGTCTGAACTACGAGCAGTACTTC. Looking up the rest from reference TRBV28 and TRBJ2-7 gives the full variable domain: DVKVTQSSRYLVKRTGEKVFLECVQDMDHENMFWYRQDPGLGLRLIYFSYDVKMKEKGDIPEGYSVSREKKERFSLILESASTNQTSMYLCASSLNYEQYFGPGTRLTVT.

Concerning this clone itself: Within the sample, other DNA sequences also encode this same CDR3. The chain couples TRBV10-1 to TRBJ2-7; TRBD1 matches 10 bases. The junction had 8 bases not matched to a gene; V was cut back by 5 bases and J by 7 bases. The CDR3 covers 14 residues. From germline, CDR1 is WNHNN and CDR2 SYGVQD (reference sequence). The CDR3: CASSSGTGVGEQYF. The CDR3 nucleotides read TGCGCCAGCAGTTCTGGGACAGGGGTCGGGGAGCAGTACTTC.

The rearrangement links TRBV19 to TRBJ2-5; possibly TRBD2 for D (5 bases). CDR1 is LNHDA, CDR2 SQIVND, per germline (reference sequence). V lost 3 bases and J lost 2, with 22 bases in between. The CDR3 is 18 residues long. The CDR3 DNA is TGTGCCAGTAGTATCAGTGCGGGCCTCAACGGGGTTCAAGAGACCCAGTACTTC. Translated, it gives CASSISAGLNGVQETQYF.

The chain uses TRBV19 and TRBJ2-7, with D perhaps TRBD2 (5 bases). From germline, CDR1 is LNHDA and CDR2 SQIVND (reference sequence). This CDR3 comprises 15 residues. V dropped 3 bases and J dropped 1 base, with 13 bases sitting between them. The CDR3 reads CASSMARAESYEQYF. The DNA for the CDR3 is TGTGCCAGTAGTATGGCGAGGGCGGAGTCCTACGAGCAGTACTTC.